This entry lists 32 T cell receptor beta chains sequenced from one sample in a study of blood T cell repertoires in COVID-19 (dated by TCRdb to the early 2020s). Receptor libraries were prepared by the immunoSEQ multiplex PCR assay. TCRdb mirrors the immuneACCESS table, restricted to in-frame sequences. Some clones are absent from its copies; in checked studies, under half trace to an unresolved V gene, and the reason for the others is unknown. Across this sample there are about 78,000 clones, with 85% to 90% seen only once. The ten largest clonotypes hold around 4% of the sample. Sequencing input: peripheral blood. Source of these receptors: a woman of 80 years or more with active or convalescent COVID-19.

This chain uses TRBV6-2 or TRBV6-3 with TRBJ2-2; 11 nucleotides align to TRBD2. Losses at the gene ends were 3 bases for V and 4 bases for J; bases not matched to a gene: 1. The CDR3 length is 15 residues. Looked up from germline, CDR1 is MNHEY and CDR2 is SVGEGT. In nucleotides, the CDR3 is TGTGCCAGCAGTTATAGCGGGAGGGCCACCGGGGAGCTGTTTTTT. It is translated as CASSYSGRATGELFF.

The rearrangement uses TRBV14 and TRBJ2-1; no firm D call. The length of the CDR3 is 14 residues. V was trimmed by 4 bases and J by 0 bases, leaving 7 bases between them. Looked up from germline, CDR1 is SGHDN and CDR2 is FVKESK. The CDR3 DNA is TGTGCCAGCAGCCCTTCGAGCTCCTACAATGAGCAGTTCTTC. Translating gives CASSPSSSYNEQFF.

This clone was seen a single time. The CDR3 loop is CASSIGTEPRGTEAFF. The CDR3 coding sequence is TGTGCCAGTAGTATAGGGACAGAACCCCGGGGCACTGAAGCTTTCTTT. This rearrangement joins TRBV19 to TRBJ1-1, with TRBD1 as a possible D gene (6 bases). V was pared by 1 base and J by 4 bases, with 16 bases between. There are 16 residues in the CDR3. Germline CDR1 LNHDA, CDR2 SQIVND (reference sequence).

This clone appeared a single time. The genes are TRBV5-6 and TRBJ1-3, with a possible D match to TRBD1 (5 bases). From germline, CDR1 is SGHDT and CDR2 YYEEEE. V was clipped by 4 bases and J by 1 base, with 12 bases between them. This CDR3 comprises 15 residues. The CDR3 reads CASSGREGSGNTIYF. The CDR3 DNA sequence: TGTGCCAGCAGCGGCAGGGAAGGGTCTGGAAACACCATATATTTT.

CDR3 sequence: CASARTDSYNEQFF. The CDR3 nucleotides read TGTGCCAGTGCCCGGACAGACTCCTACAATGAGCAGTTCTTC. The chain links TRBV19 to TRBJ2-1; D may be TRBD1 (6 bases). The CDR3 is made up of 14 amino acids. Germline loops: CDR1 LNHDA, CDR2 SQIVND (reference sequence). Trimming removed 8 bases at V and 0 bases at J, with 11 bases between.

This CDR3 reads CASSSPTGLNTEAFF. CDR3 bases: TGTGCCAGCAGCTCCCCGACAGGTTTGAACACTGAAGCTTTCTTT. This chain joins TRBV5-4 and TRBJ1-1; D possibly corresponds to TRBD1 (6 bases). Germline CDR1 and CDR2: SGHNT and YYREEE (reference sequence). The CDR3 has 15 amino acids. Trimming shortened V by 3 bases and J by 0 bases, and 12 bases separated the two germline ends.

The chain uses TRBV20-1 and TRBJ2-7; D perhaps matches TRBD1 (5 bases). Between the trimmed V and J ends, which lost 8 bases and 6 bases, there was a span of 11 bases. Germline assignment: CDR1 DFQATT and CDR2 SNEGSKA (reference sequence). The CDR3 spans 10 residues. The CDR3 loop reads CSPWGGEQYF. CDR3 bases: TGCAGTCCATGGGGCGGCGAGCAGTACTTC.

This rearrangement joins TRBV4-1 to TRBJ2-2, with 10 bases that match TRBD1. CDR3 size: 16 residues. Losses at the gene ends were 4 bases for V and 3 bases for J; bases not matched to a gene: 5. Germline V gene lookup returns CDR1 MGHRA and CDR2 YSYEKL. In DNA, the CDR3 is TGCGCCAGCAGCCCTACGGGACAGGGGTACACCGGGGAGCTGTTTTTT. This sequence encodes CASSPTGQGYTGELFF.

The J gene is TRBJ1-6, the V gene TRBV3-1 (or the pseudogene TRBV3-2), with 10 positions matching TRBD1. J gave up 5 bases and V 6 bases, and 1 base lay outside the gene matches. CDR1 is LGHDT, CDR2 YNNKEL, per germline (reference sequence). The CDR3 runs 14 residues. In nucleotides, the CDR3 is TGTGCCAGCAGAGGGACAGGGGATAATTCACCCCTCCACTTT. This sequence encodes CASRGTGDNSPLHF.

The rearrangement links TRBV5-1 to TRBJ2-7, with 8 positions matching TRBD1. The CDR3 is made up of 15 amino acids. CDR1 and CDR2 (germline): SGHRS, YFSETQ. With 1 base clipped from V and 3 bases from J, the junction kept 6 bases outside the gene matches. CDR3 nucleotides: TGCGCCAGCAGCTTGAGCCCAGGGGGCAACTACGAGCAGTACTTC. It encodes CASSLSPGGNYEQYF.

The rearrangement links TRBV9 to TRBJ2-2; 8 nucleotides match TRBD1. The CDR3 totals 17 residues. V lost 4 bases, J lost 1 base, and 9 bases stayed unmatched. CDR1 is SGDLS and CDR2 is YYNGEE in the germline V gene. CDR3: CASSQRWTGRNTGELFF. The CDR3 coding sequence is TGTGCCAGCAGCCAAAGGTGGACAGGGAGGAACACCGGGGAGCTGTTTTTT. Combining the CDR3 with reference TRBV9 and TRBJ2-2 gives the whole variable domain DSGVTQTPKHLITATGQRVTLRCSPRSGDLSVYWYQQSLDQGLQFLIQYYNGEERAKGNILERFSAQQFPDLHSELNLSSLELGDSALYFCASSQRWTGRNTGELFFGEGSRLTVL.

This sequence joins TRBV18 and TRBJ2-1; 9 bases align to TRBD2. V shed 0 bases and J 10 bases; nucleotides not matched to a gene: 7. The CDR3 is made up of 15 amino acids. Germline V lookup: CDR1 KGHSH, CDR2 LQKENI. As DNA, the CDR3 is TGTGCCAGCTCACCACCCGGACTAGCGACAGGCGAGCAGTTCTTC. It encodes CASSPPGLATGEQFF. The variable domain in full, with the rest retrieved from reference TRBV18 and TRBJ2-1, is NAGVMQNPRHLVRRRGQEARLRCSPMKGHSHVYWYRQLPEEGLKFMVYLQKENIIDESGMPKERFSAEFPKEGPSILRIQQVVRGDSAAYFCASSPPGLATGEQFFGPGTRLTVL.

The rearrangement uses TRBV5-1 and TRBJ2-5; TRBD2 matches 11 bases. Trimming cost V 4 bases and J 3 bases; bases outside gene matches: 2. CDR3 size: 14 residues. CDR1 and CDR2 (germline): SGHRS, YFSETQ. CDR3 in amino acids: CASSGTSGKETQYF. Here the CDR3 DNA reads TGCGCCAGCAGCGGGACTAGCGGAAAAGAGACCCAGTACTTC.

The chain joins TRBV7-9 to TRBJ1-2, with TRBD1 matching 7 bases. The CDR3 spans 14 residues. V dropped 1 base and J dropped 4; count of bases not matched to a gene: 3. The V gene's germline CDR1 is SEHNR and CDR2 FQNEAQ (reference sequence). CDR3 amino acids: CASSLGQGTYGYTF. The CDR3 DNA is TGTGCCAGCAGCTTAGGACAGGGTACCTATGGCTACACCTTC.

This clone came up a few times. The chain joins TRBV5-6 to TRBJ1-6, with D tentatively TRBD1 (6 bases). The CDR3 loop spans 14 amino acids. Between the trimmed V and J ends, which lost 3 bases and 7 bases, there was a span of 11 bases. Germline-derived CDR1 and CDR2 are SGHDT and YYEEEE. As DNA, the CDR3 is TGTGCCAGCAGCTCCGACAGGCGAAATTCACCCCTCCACTTT. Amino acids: CASSSDRRNSPLHF.

Written as DNA, the CDR3 is TGTGCCACCCTAGCGGCCGCGAACACCGGGGAGCTGTTTTTT. The encoded protein is CATLAAANTGELFF. The chain couples TRBV10-3 to TRBJ2-2; 7 bases match TRBD2. The V and J ends lost 10 bases and 0 bases, in that order; junction bases with no gene match: 5. This CDR3 has 14 amino acids. Germline CDR1 is ENHRY and CDR2 is SYGVKD.

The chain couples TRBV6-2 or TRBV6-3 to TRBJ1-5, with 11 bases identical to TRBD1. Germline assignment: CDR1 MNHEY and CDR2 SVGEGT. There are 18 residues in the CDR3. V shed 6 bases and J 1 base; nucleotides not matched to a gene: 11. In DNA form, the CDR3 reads TGTGCCAGCAGCAAGCAAGGACAGGGGGCCTTAAGCAATCAGCCCCAGCATTTT. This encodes CASSKQGQGALSNQPQHF.

The CDR3 protein is CASSLVLAGVNEQFF. The CDR3 DNA follows: TGCGCCAGCAGCTTGGTTCTAGCGGGAGTGAATGAGCAGTTCTTC. The V gene is TRBV5-1, the J gene TRBJ2-1; TRBD2 agrees at 10 bases. Germline V gives CDR1 SGHRS, CDR2 YFSETQ. The V segment lost 0 bases and the J segment 7 bases; nucleotides outside the gene matches: 4. The CDR3 runs to 15 residues. The whole variable domain, filled in from reference TRBV5-1 and TRBJ2-1, reads KAGVTQTPRYLIKTRGQQVTLSCSPISGHRSVSWYQQTPGQGLQFLFEYFSETQRNKGNFPGRFSGRQFSNSRSEMNVSTLELGDSALYLCASSLVLAGVNEQFFGPGTRLTVL.

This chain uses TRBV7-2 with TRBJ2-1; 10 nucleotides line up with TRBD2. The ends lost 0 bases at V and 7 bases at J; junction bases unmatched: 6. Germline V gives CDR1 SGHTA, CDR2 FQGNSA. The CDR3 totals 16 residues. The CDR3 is CASSLAASGSRNEQFF. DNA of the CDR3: TGTGCCAGCAGCTTAGCGGCTAGCGGGAGTAGGAATGAGCAGTTCTTC. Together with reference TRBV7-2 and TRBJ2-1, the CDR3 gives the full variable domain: GAGVSQSPSNKVTEKGKDVELRCDPISGHTALYWYRQSLGQGLEFLIYFQGNSAPDKSGLPSDRFSAERTGGSVSTLTIQRTQQEDSAVYLCASSLAASGSRNEQFFGPGTRLTVL.

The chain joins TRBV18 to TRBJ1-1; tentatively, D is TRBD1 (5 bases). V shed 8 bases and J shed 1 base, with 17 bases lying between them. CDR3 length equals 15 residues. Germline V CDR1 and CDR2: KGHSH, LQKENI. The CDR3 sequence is CASELLKTGNTEAFF. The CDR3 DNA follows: TGTGCCAGCGAACTTCTTAAAACAGGGAACACTGAAGCTTTCTTT.

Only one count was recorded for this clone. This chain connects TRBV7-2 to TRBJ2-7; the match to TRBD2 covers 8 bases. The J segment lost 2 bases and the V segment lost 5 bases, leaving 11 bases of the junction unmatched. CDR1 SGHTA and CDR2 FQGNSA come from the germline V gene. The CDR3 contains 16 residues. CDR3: CASSPDTGTRAYEQYF. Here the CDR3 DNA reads TGTGCCAGCAGCCCCGACACCGGGACTAGGGCCTACGAGCAGTACTTC. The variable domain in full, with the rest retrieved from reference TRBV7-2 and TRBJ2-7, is GAGVSQSPSNKVTEKGKDVELRCDPISGHTALYWYRQSLGQGLEFLIYFQGNSAPDKSGLPSDRFSAERTGGSVSTLTIQRTQQEDSAVYLCASSPDTGTRAYEQYFGPGTRLTVT.

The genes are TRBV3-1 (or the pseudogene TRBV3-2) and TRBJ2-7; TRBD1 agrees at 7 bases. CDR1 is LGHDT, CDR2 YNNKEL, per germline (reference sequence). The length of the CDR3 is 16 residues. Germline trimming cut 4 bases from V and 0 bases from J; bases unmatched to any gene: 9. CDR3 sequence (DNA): TGTGCCAGCAGCCCTCTGGGACAGCCGAGCTCCTACGAGCAGTACTTC. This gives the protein CASSPLGQPSSYEQYF.

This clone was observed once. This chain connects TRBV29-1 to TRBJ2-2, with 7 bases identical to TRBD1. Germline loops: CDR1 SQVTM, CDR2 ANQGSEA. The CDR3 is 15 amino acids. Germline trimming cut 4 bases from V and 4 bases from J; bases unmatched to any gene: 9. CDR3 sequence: CSVVQGQRVTGELFF. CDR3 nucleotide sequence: TGCAGCGTTGTTCAGGGACAGAGAGTCACCGGGGAGCTGTTTTTT.

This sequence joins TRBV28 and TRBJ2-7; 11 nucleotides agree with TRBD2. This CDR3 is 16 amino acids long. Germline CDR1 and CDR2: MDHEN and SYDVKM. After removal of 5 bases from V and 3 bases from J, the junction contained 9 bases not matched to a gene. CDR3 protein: CASSSPGLAARYEQYF. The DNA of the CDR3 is TGTGCCAGCAGTAGTCCGGGACTAGCGGCCCGCTACGAGCAGTACTTC.

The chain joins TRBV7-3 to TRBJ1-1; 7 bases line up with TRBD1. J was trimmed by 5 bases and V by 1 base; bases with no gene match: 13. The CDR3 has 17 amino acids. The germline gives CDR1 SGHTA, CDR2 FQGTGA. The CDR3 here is CASSLMRQGIGGTEAFF. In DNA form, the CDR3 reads TGTGCCAGCAGCTTAATGAGACAGGGAATCGGCGGAACTGAAGCTTTCTTT. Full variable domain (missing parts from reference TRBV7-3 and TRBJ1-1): GAGVSQTPSNKVTEKGKYVELRCDPISGHTALYWYRQSLGQGPEFLIYFQGTGAADDSGLPNDRFFAVRPEGSVSTLKIQRTERGDSAVYLCASSLMRQGIGGTEAFFGQGTRLTVV.

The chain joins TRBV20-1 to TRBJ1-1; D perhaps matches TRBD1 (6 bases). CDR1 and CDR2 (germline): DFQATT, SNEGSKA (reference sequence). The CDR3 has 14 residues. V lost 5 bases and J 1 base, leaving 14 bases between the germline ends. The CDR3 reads CSARGGLGNTEAFF. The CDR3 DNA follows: TGCAGTGCTCGTGGGGGCTTAGGGAACACTGAAGCTTTCTTT.

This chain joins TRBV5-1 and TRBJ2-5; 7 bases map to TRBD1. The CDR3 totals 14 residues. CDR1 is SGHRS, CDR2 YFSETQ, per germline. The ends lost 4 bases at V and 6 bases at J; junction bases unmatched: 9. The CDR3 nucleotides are TGCGCCAGCAGCGTGGGACAGTCAATAAAGACCCAGTACTTC. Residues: CASSVGQSIKTQYF.

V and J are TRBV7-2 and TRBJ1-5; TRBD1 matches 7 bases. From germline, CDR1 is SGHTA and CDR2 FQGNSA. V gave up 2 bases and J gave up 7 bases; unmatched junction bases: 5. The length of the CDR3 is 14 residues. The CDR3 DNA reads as TGTGCCAGCAGCTTATACAGGGGAGAGCAGCCCCAGCATTTT. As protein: CASSLYRGEQPQHF.

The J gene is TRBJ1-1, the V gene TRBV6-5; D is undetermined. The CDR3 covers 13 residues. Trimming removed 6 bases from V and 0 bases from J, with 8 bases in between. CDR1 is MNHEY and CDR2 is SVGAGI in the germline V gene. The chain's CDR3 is CASRRELNTEAFF. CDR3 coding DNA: TGTGCCAGCAGGCGGGAGTTGAACACTGAAGCTTTCTTT.

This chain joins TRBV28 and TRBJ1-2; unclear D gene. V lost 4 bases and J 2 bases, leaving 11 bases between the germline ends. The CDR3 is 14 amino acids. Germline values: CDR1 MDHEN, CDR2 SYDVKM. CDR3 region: CASSSAPGNYGYTF. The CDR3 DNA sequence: TGTGCCAGCAGTTCCGCCCCGGGAAACTATGGCTACACCTTC.

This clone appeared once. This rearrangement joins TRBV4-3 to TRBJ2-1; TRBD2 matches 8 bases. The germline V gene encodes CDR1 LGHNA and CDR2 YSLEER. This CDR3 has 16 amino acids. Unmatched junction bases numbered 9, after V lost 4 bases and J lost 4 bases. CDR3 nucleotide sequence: TGCGCCAGCAGCCGAGAAAGACTAGCGTTATACAATGAGCAGTTCTTC. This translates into CASSRERLALYNEQFF.

The CDR3 DNA reads as TGTGCCAGCTTAAGAACAGAAAATTCACCCCTCCACTTT. Residues: CASLRTENSPLHF. The rearrangement uses TRBV2 and TRBJ1-6; D remains ambiguous. Per the germline V gene, CDR1 is SNHLY and CDR2 is FYNNEI. Trimming cost V 8 bases and J 7 bases, with 12 bases left between them. CDR3 length: 13 amino acids.